This T cell receptor beta chain was retrieved from a study of a mutant IDH1 vaccine in newly diagnosed glioma. About the research overall: Patients had received radiotherapy, temozolomide, or both previously, most receiving both.

The time point here: week 5, during vaccination. Every single dose of the vaccine, 300 ug of mutant IDH1 20-mer peptide, came with topical imiquimod. CDR3 length: 15 amino acids. Trimming removed 5 bases from V and 8 bases from J; junction bases left unmatched: 6. Germline V gene lookup returns CDR1 SGHAT and CDR2 FQNNGV. Study-wide findings and caveats: Pseudoprogression appeared unlinked to shifts in leading peripheral T cell clonotypes.

Sequencing was performed with immunoSEQ multiplex PCR; in TCRdb, only in-frame clones are kept and a portion is missing. The sample records tens of thousands of clones, roughly 82% being singletons. This clone was seen once. Its antigen is not identified. The chain has TRBV11-2 and TRBJ2-1; 13 bases are a match to TRBD2. This sequence was found in a woman between 18 and 29 years old with glioma. Some clones in this sample may be carry-over from other donors' samples. The sample was PBMCs, taken from a glioma patient whose treatment included an IDH1 peptide vaccine. CDR3 residues: CASSAGLAGLHEQFF. CDR3 sequence (DNA): TGTGCCAGCAGCGCGGGACTAGCGGGACTCCATGAGCAGTTCTTC.